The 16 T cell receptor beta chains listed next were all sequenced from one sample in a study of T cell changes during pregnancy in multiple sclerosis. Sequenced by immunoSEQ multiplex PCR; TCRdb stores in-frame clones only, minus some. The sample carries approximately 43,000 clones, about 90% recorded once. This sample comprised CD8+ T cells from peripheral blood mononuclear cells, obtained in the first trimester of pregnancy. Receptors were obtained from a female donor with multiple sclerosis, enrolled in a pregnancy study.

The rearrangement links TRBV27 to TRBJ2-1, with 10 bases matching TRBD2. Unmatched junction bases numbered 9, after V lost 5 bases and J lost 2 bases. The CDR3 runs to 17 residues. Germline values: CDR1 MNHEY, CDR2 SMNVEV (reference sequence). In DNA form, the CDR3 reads TGTGCCAGCAGTGCTTTAACTACTAGCGGGACCTACAATGAGCAGTTCTTC. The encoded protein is CASSALTTSGTYNEQFF.

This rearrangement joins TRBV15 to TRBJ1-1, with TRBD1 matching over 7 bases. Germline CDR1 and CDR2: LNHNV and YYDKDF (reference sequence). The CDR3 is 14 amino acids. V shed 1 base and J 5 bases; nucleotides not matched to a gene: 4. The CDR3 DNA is TGTGCCACCAGCAGAGTAGGGGGCAGGACTGAAGCTTTCTTT. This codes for CATSRVGGRTEAFF.

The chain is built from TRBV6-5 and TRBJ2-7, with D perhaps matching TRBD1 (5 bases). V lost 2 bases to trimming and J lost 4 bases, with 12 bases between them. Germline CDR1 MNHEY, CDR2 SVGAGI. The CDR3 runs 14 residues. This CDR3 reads CASSYTGRVYEQYF. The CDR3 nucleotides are TGTGCCAGCAGTTACACCGGCAGGGTTTACGAGCAGTACTTC.

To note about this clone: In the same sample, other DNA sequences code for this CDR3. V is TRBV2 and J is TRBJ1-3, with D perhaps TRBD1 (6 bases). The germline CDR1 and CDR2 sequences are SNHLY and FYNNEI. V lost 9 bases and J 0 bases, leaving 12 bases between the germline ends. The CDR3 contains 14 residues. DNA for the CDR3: TGTGCCAGGTCGACAGGAGACTCTGGAAACACCATATATTTT. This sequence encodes CARSTGDSGNTIYF.

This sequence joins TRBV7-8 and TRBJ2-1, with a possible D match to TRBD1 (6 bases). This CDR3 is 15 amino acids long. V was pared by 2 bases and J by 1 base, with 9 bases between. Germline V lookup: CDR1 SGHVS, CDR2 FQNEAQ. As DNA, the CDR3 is TGTGCCAGCAGCTTACAGGGACAATCCTACAATGAGCAGTTCTTC. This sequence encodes CASSLQGQSYNEQFF.

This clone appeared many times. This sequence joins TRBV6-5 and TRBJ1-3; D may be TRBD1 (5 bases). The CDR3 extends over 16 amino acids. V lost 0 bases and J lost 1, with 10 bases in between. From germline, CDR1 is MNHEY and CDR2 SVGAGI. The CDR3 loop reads CASSYSPAGSGNTIYF. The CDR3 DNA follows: TGTGCCAGCAGTTACTCCCCGGCAGGGTCTGGAAACACCATATATTTT.

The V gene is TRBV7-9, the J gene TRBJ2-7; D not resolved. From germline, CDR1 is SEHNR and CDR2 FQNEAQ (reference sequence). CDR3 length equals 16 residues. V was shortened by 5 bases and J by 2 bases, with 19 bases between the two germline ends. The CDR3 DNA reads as TGTGCCAGCAGCCCCCGCGGCCTGTCCCTCCCCTACGAGCAGTACTTC. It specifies CASSPRGLSLPYEQYF.

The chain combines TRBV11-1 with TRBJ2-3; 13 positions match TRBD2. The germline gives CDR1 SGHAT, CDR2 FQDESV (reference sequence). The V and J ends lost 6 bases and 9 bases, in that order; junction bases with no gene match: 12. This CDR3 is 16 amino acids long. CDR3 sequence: CASSLTSGRVSGTQYF. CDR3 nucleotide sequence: TGTGCCAGCAGTCTCACTAGCGGGAGGGTCTCGGGGACGCAGTATTTT.

This CDR3 reads CASTEGRFNYGYTF. The CDR3 DNA follows: TGTGCCAGCACCGAAGGGAGGTTTAACTATGGCTACACCTTC. The rearrangement links TRBV7-8 to TRBJ1-2; D not certain. This CDR3 is 14 amino acids long. V was shortened by 7 bases and J by 1 base, with 13 bases between the two germline ends. Germline V gene data show CDR1 as SGHVS and CDR2 as FQNEAQ.

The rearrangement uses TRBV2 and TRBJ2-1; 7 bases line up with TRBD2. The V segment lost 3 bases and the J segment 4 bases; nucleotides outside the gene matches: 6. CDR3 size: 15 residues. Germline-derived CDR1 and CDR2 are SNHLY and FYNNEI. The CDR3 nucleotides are TGTGCCAGCAGTGACGGTCTAGCGGTTTACAATGAGCAGTTCTTC. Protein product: CASSDGLAVYNEQFF.

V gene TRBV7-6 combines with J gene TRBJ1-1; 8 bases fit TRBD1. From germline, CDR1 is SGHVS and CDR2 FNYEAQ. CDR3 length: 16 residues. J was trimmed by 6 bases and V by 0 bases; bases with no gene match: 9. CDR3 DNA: TGTGCCAGCAGCTTAGCTTCCCCGGACAGGGTGTCTGAAGCTTTCTTT. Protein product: CASSLASPDRVSEAFF.

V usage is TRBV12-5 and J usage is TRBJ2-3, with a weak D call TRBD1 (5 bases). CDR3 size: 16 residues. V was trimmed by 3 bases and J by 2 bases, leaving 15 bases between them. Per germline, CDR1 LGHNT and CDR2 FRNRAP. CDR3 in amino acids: CASGFWGSTITDTQYF. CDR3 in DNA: TGTGCTAGTGGTTTTTGGGGCAGTACCATCACAGATACGCAGTATTTT.

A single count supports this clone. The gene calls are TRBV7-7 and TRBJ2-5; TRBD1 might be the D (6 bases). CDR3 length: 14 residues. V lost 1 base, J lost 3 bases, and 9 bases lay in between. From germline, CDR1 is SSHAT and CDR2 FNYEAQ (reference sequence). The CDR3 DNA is TGTGCCAGCAGCTTAGAATCAGGGGAAGAGACCCAGTACTTC. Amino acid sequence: CASSLESGEETQYF.

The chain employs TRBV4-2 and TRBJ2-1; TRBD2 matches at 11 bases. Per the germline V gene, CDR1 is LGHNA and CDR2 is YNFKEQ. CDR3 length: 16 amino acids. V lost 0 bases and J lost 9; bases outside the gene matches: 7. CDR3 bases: TGTGCCAGCAGCCAAGACCGACTAGCGGGAAACGGTGAGCAGTTCTTC. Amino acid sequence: CASSQDRLAGNGEQFF.

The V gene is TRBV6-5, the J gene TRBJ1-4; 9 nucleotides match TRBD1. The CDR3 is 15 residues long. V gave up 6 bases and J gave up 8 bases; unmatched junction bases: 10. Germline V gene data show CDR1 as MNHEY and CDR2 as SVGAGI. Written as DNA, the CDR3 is TGTGCCAGCAGCACAGCCAGACAGGGGGAAGAAAAACTGTTTTTT. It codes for CASSTARQGEEKLFF.

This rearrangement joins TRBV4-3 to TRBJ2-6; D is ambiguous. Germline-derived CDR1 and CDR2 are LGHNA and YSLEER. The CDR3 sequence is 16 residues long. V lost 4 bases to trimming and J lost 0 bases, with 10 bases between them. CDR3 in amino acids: CASSPIQSSGANVLTF. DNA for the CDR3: TGCGCCAGCAGCCCAATACAGAGCTCTGGGGCCAACGTCCTGACTTTC.